This T cell receptor beta chain was identified during a study of vaccination and CD4 T cells after COVID-19 (dated by TCRdb to 2021 to 2024). Looking at the study overall: SARS-CoV-2 positivity had been established in the convalescent patients by nasal swab PCR, and mild disease was recorded in several of these patients and severe disease in one. The convalescent cohort comprised six males and four females, including two Hispanic individuals, seven Caucasians, two Asians and one multiracial person. Two doses of either the Pfizer-BioNTech BNT162b2 vaccine (n=8) or the Moderna mRNA-1273 vaccine (n=2) were administered to participants. Post-COVID blood samples were collected from convalescent patients a median of about 92 days after diagnosis, with a range of roughly 30 to 161 days. Post-vaccine blood samples were taken a median of 72 days after the second vaccine dose, with a range of about 13 to 241 days. The cultures were stimulated with overlapping spike peptide pools from SARS-CoV-2 and from the common cold coronaviruses HCoV-NL63, HCoV-OC43 and HCoV-229E. Control cultures received a CEFX viral epitope pool as the positive control, an HIV-1 Nef peptide pool as the negative control, or no peptide. In around nine COVID-19 convalescent patients and several infection-naive healthy vaccine recipients, the spike-specific CD4+ TCR repertoire before mRNA vaccination was compared with the repertoire after mRNA vaccination.

Paper-wide results and their limitations: In convalescent patients, nearly all vaccine-specific clones (304 of 307) were found to be mono-reactive for SARS-CoV-2 spike rather than cross-reactive with common cold coronaviruses. In convalescent patients, a median approximately 90% of post-vaccine SARS-CoV-2-reactive clones were detected only after vaccination, suggesting vaccine-specific priming. The median count of SARS-CoV-2-reactive clonotypes went up from around 23 after infection to around 38 after vaccination, although the change was not significant. The number of convalescent patients in the study was relatively small, and the study did not examine early timepoints following natural infection.

Sample treatment or condition, as interpreted from the label and publication: approximately 11-day PBMC culture with coronavirus spike peptide pools or control peptides (ViraFEST assay). To expand antigen-specific T cells with peptide pools and then pick out the expanded clonotypes through TCR sequencing, the study relied on the ViraFEST assay. Positive SARS-CoV-2 PCR tests in the convalescent patients dated from March to December 2020, before Alpha, Beta and Delta variants emerged in the United States. Each well held more than 1.5 million PBMCs cultured in IMDM containing roughly 5% human AB serum and approximately 10 IU/ml IL-2, with about 10 ug/ml peptide pools added. Half of the culture medium was replaced with fresh IL-2-containing medium on days 3 and 7. Once the cells had been in culture for around ten days, the EasySep CD4+ T cell isolation kit was used to isolate CD4+ T cells by negative selection. Ficoll-Paque Plus gradient centrifugation was used to isolate PBMCs from whole blood, and the isolated PBMCs were then either used fresh or cryopreserved at -140C. Each culture condition was generally run in triplicate wells.

Preparation of the library involved PCR. At the Johns Hopkins FTIC core, DNA from the cultured CD4+ T cells underwent TCR sequencing with the Oncomine TCR Beta short-read assay. The QIAamp micro DNA kit was used to extract genomic DNA from the cultured CD4+ T cells. The Oncomine TCR Beta libraries from cultured CD4+ T cells were pooled using unique dual indexes and then sequenced on an Illumina iSeq 100. In the source study's methods: Non-productive sequences were removed, and CDR3s that did not start with C, did not end with F or W, or were shorter than 7 amino acids were discarded. Antigen-specific clonotypes were identified with the MANAFEST web application by comparing peptide-stimulated wells with reference and other culture wells. Positive clones required FDR below 0.05, an odds ratio above 5, and productive frequency above 0.1% in at least two of three replicate wells. A clonotype was classed as cross-reactive if the clonotype showed significant expansion both in SARS-CoV-2 spike wells and in at least one common cold coronavirus spike condition. Using R version 3.6.1, CDR3 homology was evaluated through Levenshtein distances (stringdist) along with unrooted phylogenetic trees (ape). TCRdb redid the processing of the public reads, applying fastp at Q25 and MiXCR, and retained in-frame beta chains. Rows with a matching CDR3 protein are joined into one entry that keeps the most common DNA and genes. These V and J calls are TCRdb output, not the study's own analysis. A total of 11,000 to 15,000 distinct CDR3 sequences appear in this sample, more than 45% of them only once. The top ten clones comprise around 12% of the sample.

A note on this clonotype: Its antigen remains undetermined. Per-base quality was not reported, and no clone a single base away is much larger than it.

The CDR3, cysteine through phenylalanine, is 14 amino acids long. Of all the DNA, just the CDR3 is kept, 42 bases in frame from base 1. Trimming at the junction amounts to 6 bases on V and 6 bases on J, and the germline ends lie 16 bases apart. Looking up the germline V gene yields CDR1 MNHNS and CDR2 SASEGT. The chain employs TRBV6-1 and TRBJ2-3, with the D gene too uncertain to name. Specimen: CD4+ T cells from blood, cultured in vitro. The clonotype comes from a human donor who had recovered from COVID-19. The encoded CDR3 is CASRQELARDTQYF. The DNA sequence follows: TGTGCCAGCAGACAAGAATTGGCTCGGGATACGCAGTATTTT.